What follows are 14 T cell receptor beta chains derived from one specimen sequenced in a study of cytomegalovirus exposure and HLA in healthy donors. Sequenced by immunoSEQ multiplex PCR; TCRdb stores in-frame clones only, minus some. The data hold 250,000 to 400,000 clones, with 88% observed a single time. Input material: PBMCs. The receptors were gathered from a man aged 25-45 years in good health and CMV-seronegative.

The genes are TRBV18 and TRBJ2-7, with D tentatively TRBD1 (6 bases). Germline V gives CDR1 KGHSH, CDR2 LQKENI. The length of the CDR3 is 15 residues. V dropped 1 base and J dropped 2 bases, with 12 bases sitting between them. CDR3 nucleotide sequence: TGTGCCAGCTCACCACGGGACACAAAAGCCTACGAGCAGTACTTC. It yields the protein CASSPRDTKAYEQYF.

This clone showed up just a few times. The chain employs TRBV6-1 and TRBJ1-2; TRBD1 matches 7 bases. The CDR3 is 14 amino acids. Germline V gene lookup returns CDR1 MNHNS and CDR2 SASEGT. V was pared by 3 bases and J by 8 bases, with 9 bases of the junction left unmatched. DNA for the CDR3: TGTGCCAGCAGTGACGGCAGGGGGATAGAGGGCTACACCTTC. Its protein is CASSDGRGIEGYTF.

V and J are TRBV29-1 and TRBJ2-7, with 7 bases lining up with TRBD1. The germline V gene encodes CDR1 SQVTM and CDR2 ANQGSEA. The CDR3 runs 11 residues. V lost 6 bases to trimming and J lost 7 bases; unmatched junction nucleotides: 6. The CDR3 spells CSVGQAWEQYF. CDR3 nucleotide sequence: TGCAGCGTCGGACAGGCGTGGGAGCAGTACTTC.

The chain couples TRBV10-3 to TRBJ2-7; D may be TRBD2 (6 bases). V lost 4 bases and J lost 7, with 11 bases in between. The CDR3 length is 12 residues. Looked up from germline, CDR1 is ENHRY and CDR2 is SYGVKD. CDR3 region: CAISGAGGEQYF. The CDR3 nucleotides are TGTGCCATCAGTGGGGCCGGGGGAGAGCAGTACTTC.

The CDR3 nucleotides read TGTGCCAGCAGGCTCAGCTCCTATAATTCACCCCTCCACTTT. Its protein is CASRLSSYNSPLHF. The chain links TRBV2 to TRBJ1-6; D uncertain. Germline CDR1 SNHLY, CDR2 FYNNEI. The CDR3 covers 14 residues. Trimming shortened V by 6 bases and J by 0 bases, and 6 bases separated the two germline ends.

V gene TRBV7-9 combines with J gene TRBJ2-4; unclear D gene. The length of the CDR3 is 18 residues. The V gene's germline CDR1 is SEHNR and CDR2 FQNEAQ (reference sequence). Trimming left V 3 bases short and J 0 bases short, with 18 bases between. CDR3 loop: CASSLDPGEEIAKNIQYF. The CDR3 DNA follows: TGTGCCAGCAGCTTGGATCCGGGTGAGGAGATAGCCAAAAACATTCAGTACTTC.

The chain combines TRBV13 with TRBJ2-6; D remains ambiguous. The CDR3 runs 15 residues. The V end was cut by 5 bases, the J end by 1 base, with 9 bases between. The germline CDR1 and CDR2 sequences are PRHDT and FYEKMQ (reference sequence). CDR3 in amino acids: CASSPDGSGANVLTF. CDR3 DNA sequence: TGTGCCAGCAGCCCAGACGGGTCTGGGGCCAACGTCCTGACTTTC.

The rearrangement joins TRBV6-1 to TRBJ1-2, with 8 bases identical to TRBD1. The CDR3 has 16 amino acids. The J segment lost 3 bases and the V segment lost 2 bases, leaving 8 bases of the junction unmatched. Per germline, CDR1 MNHNS and CDR2 SASEGT. The CDR3 DNA is TGTGCCAGCAGTGAATTATTCGCAGGGGGCGACTATGGCTACACCTTC. Translation: CASSELFAGGDYGYTF.

As for this clone: This sample includes further DNA sequences coding for the same CDR3. V usage is TRBV5-4 and J usage is TRBJ2-5, with 9 bases that match TRBD1. Looked up from germline, CDR1 is SGHNT and CDR2 is YYREEE (reference sequence). V was clipped by 3 bases and J by 5 bases; unmatched bases: 8. The CDR3 runs 15 residues. The CDR3 region is CASSSDRGSRETQYF. In nucleotides, the CDR3 is TGTGCCAGCAGCTCCGACAGGGGGAGTCGGGAGACCCAGTACTTC.

The chain uses TRBV19 and TRBJ2-2; no firm D call. The V end lost 7 bases, the J end lost 0 bases, and 9 bases lay between the germline ends. CDR1 is LNHDA and CDR2 is SQIVND in the germline V gene (reference sequence). This CDR3 has 14 residues. In nucleotides, the CDR3 is TGTGCCAGTACCATTGCGGCGAACACCGGGGAGCTGTTTTTT. Translating it yields CASTIAANTGELFF.

This clone is a singleton in its sample. The J gene is TRBJ1-4, the V gene TRBV5-1, with 8 bases matching TRBD1. The CDR3 length is 16 residues. Trimming cost V 0 bases and J 5 bases; bases outside gene matches: 6. Germline CDR1 SGHRS, CDR2 YFSETQ. CDR3: CASSLDPQGVNEKLFF. The CDR3 nucleotides are TGCGCCAGCAGCTTGGACCCACAGGGGGTGAATGAAAAACTGTTTTTT. Full variable domain (remainder filled in from reference TRBV5-1 and TRBJ1-4): KAGVTQTPRYLIKTRGQQVTLSCSPISGHRSVSWYQQTPGQGLQFLFEYFSETQRNKGNFPGRFSGRQFSNSRSEMNVSTLELGDSALYLCASSLDPQGVNEKLFFGSGTQLSVL.

The rearrangement joins TRBV10-3 to TRBJ2-1; D could derive from TRBD1 or TRBD2 (6 bases each). V lost 6 bases to trimming and J lost 8 bases, with 17 bases between them. Germline CDR1 is ENHRY and CDR2 is SYGVKD. The CDR3 has 14 amino acids. The DNA of the CDR3 is TGTGCCATCAGGGAGGGGACACTTAGAGATGAGCAGTTCTTC. Its translation is CAIREGTLRDEQFF.

This sequence joins TRBV6-5 and TRBJ2-7, with D tentatively TRBD2 (5 bases). The CDR3 loop spans 14 amino acids. Germline V gene data show CDR1 as MNHEY and CDR2 as SVGAGI. The V end lost 0 bases, the J end lost 3 bases, and 9 bases lay between the germline ends. CDR3 in DNA: TGTGCCAGCAGTTACTCGAACGGGGTCTACGAGCAGTACTTC. Encoded protein: CASSYSNGVYEQYF.

Here the CDR3 reads CASSLDRGSDTQYF. Here the CDR3 DNA reads TGTGCCAGCAGCTTAGATAGGGGGTCGGATACGCAGTATTTT. The V gene is TRBV7-2, the J gene TRBJ2-3; possibly TRBD1 for D (6 bases). V lost 1 base and J 6 bases, leaving 11 bases between the germline ends. This CDR3 region has 14 residues. Germline-derived CDR1 and CDR2 are SGHTA and FQGNSA.